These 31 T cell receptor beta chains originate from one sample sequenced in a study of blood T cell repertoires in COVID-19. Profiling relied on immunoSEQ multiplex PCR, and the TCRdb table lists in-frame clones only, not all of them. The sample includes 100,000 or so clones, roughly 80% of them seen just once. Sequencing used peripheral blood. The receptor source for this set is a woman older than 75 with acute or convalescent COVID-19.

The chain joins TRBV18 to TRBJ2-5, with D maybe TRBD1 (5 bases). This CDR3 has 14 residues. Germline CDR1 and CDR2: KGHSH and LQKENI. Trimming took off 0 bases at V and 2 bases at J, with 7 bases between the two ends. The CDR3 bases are TGTGCCAGCTCACCACCGCAGGGACAAGAGACCCAGTACTTC. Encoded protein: CASSPPQGQETQYF.

The CDR3 nucleotides are TGTGCCAGCAGTTACCGACAGGGGGCATTGTCCTACGAGCAGTACGTC. Its translation is CASSYRQGALSYEQYV. This chain uses TRBV6-2 or TRBV6-3 with TRBJ2-7; 10 bases match TRBD1. CDR3 length: 16 amino acids. The J segment lost 1 base and the V segment lost 2 bases, leaving 5 bases of the junction unmatched. Germline V gene sequence: CDR1 MNHEY, CDR2 SVGEGT.

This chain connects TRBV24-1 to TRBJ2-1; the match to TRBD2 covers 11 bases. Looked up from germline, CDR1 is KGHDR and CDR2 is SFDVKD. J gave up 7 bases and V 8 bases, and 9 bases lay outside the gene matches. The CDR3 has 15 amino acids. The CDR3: CATTDGSSGRNEQFF. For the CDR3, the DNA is TGTGCCACCACCGACGGGTCTAGCGGGAGGAATGAGCAGTTCTTC.

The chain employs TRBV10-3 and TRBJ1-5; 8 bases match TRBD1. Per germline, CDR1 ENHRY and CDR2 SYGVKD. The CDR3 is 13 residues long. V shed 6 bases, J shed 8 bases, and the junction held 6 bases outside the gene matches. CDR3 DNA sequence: TGTGCCATCAGCGGGACGACAGGGGAGCCCCAGCATTTT. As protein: CAISGTTGEPQHF.

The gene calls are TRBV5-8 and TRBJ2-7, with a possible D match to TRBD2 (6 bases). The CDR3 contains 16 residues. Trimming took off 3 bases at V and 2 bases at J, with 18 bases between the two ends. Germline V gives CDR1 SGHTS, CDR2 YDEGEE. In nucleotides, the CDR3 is TGTGCCAGCAGCTGTTATTGCGGGGAGCCTACCTACGAGCAGTACGTC. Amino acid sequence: CASSCYCGEPTYEQYV.

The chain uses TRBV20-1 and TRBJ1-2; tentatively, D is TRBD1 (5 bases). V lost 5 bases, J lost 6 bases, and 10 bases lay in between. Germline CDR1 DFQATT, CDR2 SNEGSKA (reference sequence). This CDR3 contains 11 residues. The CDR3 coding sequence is TGCAGTGCTCCGACACAGGATGGCTACACCTTC. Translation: CSAPTQDGYTF.

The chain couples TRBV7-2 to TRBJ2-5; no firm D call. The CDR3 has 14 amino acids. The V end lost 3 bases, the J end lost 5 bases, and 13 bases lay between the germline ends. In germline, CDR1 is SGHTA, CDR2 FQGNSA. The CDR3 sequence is CASSLRPTLETQYF. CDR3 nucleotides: TGTGCCAGCAGCTTGCGGCCCACCTTGGAGACCCAGTACTTC.

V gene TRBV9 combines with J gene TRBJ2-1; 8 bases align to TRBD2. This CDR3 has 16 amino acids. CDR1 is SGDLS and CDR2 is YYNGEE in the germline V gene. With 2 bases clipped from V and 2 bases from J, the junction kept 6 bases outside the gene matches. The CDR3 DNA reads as TGTGCCAGCAGCGTCCAAGCGGGAGAGGCCTACAATGAGCAGTTCTTC. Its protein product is CASSVQAGEAYNEQFF.

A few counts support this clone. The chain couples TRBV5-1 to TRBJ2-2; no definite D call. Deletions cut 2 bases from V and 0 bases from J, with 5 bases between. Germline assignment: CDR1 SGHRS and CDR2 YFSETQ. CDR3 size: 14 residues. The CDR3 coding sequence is TGCGCCAGCAGCTTTTTAGCGAACACCGGGGAGCTGTTTTTT. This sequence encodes CASSFLANTGELFF.

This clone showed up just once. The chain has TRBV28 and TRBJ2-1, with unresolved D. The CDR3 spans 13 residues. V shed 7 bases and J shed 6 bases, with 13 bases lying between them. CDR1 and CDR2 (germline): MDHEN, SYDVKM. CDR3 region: CASTPASLNEQFF. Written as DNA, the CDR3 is TGTGCCAGCACCCCTGCGAGCCTCAATGAGCAGTTCTTC. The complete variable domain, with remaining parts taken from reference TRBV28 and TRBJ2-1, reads DVKVTQSSRYLVKRTGEKVFLECVQDMDHENMFWYRQDPGLGLRLIYFSYDVKMKEKGDIPEGYSVSREKKERFSLILESASTNQTSMYLCASTPASLNEQFFGPGTRLTVL.

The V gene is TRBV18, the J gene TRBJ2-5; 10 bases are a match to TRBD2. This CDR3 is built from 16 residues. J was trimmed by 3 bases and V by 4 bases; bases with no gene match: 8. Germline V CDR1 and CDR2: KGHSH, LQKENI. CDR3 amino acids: CASSRTSGIGKETQYF. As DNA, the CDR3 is TGTGCCAGCTCACGGACTAGCGGAATAGGGAAAGAGACCCAGTACTTC.

The CDR3 coding sequence is TGTGCCAGCAGCTCACCGGGACTGGGGGCCTACAATGAGCAGTTCTTC. Amino acids: CASSSPGLGAYNEQFF. V usage is TRBV5-4 and J usage is TRBJ2-1; weak D call: TRBD2 (6 bases). Trimming took 3 bases from V and 2 from J, leaving 15 bases between them. Germline V gene data show CDR1 as SGHNT and CDR2 as YYREEE (reference sequence). There are 16 residues in the CDR3.

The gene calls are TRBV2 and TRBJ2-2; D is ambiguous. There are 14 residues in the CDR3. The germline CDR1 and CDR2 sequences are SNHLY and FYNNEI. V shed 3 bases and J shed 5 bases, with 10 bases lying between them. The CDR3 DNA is TGTGCCAGCAGTGAGTACAGAGAGACCGGGGAGCTGTTTTTT. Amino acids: CASSEYRETGELFF.

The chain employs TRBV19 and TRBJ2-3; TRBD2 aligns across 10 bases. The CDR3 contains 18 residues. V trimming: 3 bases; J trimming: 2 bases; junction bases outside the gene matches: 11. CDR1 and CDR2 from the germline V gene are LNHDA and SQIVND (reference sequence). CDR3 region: CASSMTVAGGGITDTQYF. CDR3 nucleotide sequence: TGTGCCAGTAGTATGACGGTAGCGGGAGGAGGTATCACAGATACGCAGTATTTT.

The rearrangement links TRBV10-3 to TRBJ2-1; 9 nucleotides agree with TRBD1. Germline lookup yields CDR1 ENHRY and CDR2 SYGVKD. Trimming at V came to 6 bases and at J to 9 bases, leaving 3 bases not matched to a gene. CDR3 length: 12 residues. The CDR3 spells CAIRQTGGEQFF. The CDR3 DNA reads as TGTGCCATCAGGCAGACAGGGGGTGAGCAGTTCTTC.

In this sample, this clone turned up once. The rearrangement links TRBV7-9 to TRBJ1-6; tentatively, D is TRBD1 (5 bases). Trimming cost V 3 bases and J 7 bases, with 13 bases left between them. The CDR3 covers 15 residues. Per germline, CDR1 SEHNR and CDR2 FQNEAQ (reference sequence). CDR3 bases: TGTGCCAGCAGCTTGGGCGGGGACTCCAATTCACCCCTCCACTTT. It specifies CASSLGGDSNSPLHF. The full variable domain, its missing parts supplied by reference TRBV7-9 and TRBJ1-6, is DTGVSQNPRHKITKRGQNVTFRCDPISEHNRLYWYRQTLGQGPEFLTYFQNEAQLEKSRLLSDRFSAERPKGSFSTLEIQRTEQGDSAMYLCASSLGGDSNSPLHFGNGTRLTVT.

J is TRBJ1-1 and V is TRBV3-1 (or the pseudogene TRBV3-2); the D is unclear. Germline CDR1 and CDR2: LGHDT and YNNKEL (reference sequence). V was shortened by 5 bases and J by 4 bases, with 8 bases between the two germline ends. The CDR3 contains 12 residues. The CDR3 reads CASSYQATEAFF. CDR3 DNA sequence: TGTGCCAGCAGCTACCAGGCCACTGAAGCTTTCTTT.

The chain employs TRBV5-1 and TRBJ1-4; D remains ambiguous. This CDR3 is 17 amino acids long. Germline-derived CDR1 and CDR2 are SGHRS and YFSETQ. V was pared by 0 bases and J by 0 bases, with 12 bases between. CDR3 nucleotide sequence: TGCGCCAGCAGCTTGGGGGCGTCGCGGGCAACTAATGAAAAACTGTTTTTT. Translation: CASSLGASRATNEKLFF.

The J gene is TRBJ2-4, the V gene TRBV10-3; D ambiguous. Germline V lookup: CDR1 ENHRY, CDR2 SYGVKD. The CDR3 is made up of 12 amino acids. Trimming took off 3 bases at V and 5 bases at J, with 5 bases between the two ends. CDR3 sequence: CAISDRENIQYF. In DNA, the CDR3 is TGTGCCATCAGTGATCGCGAAAACATTCAGTACTTC.

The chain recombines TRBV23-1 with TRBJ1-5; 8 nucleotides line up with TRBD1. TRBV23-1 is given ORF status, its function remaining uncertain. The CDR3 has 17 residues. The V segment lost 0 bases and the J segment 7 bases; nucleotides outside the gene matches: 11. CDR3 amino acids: CASSQSGMTGDQQPQHF. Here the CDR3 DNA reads TGCGCCAGCAGTCAATCGGGAATGACAGGGGATCAGCAGCCCCAGCATTTT.

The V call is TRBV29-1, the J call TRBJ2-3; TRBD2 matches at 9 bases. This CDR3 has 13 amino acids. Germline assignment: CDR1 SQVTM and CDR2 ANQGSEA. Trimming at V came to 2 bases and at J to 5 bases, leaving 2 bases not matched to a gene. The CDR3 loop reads CSVEQRGVDTQYF. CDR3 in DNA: TGCAGCGTTGAACAGCGGGGGGTAGATACGCAGTATTTT.

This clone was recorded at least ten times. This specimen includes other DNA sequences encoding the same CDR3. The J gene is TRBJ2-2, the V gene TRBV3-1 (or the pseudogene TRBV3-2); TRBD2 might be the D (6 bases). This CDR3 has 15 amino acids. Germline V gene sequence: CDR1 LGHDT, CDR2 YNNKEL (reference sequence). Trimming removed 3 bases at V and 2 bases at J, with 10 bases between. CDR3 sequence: CASSQGSGNTGELFF. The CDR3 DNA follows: TGTGCCAGCAGCCAGGGTAGCGGCAACACCGGGGAGCTGTTTTTT.

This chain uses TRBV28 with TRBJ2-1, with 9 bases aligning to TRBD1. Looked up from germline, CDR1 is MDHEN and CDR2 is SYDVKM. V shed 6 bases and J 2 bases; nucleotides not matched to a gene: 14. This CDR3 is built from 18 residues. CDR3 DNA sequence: TGTGCCAGCAGCCCCGACTGGGGAAGACAGGGGGCCTACAATGAGCAGTTCTTC. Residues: CASSPDWGRQGAYNEQFF.

The CDR3 DNA reads as TGCGCCAGCCAGAGGACAGGGCCCCAAGAGACCCAGTACTTC. It yields the protein CASQRTGPQETQYF. This rearrangement joins TRBV10-2 to TRBJ2-5, with 8 bases that match TRBD1. Germline loops: CDR1 WSHSY, CDR2 SAAADI. V was clipped by 8 bases and J by 1 base; unmatched bases: 6. The CDR3 has 14 residues.

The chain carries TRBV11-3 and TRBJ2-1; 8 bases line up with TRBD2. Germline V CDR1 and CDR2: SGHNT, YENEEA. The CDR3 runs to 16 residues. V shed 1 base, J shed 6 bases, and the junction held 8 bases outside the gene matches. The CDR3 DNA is TGTGCCAGCAGCTTAGTCAGCGGGGGTCGAGGCAATGAGCAGTTCTTC. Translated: CASSLVSGGRGNEQFF.

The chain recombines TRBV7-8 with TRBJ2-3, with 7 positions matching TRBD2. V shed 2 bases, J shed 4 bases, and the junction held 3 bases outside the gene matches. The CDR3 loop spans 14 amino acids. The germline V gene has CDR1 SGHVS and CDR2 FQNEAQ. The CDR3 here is CASSLTGGADTQYF. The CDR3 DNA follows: TGTGCCAGCAGCTTAACGGGAGGTGCAGATACGCAGTATTTT.

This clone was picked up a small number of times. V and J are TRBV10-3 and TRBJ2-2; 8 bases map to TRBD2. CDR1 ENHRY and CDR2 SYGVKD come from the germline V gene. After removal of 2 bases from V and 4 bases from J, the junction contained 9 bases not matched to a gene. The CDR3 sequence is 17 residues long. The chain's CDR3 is CAISETSGFLSTGELFF. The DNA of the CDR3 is TGTGCCATCAGTGAGACTAGCGGCTTTTTGAGCACCGGGGAGCTGTTTTTT.

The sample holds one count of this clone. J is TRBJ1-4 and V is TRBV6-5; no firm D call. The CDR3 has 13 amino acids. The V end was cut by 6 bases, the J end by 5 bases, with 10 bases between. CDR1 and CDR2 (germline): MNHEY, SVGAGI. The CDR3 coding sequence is TGTGCCAGCAGCCCAGAGAGGAATGAAAAACTGTTTTTT. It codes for CASSPERNEKLFF.

CDR3 in amino acids: CASSDGTSGYNEQFF. CDR3 bases: TGTGCCAGCAGCGACGGGACTAGCGGCTACAATGAGCAGTTCTTC. The V gene is TRBV3-1 (or the pseudogene TRBV3-2), the J gene TRBJ2-1; TRBD2 aligns across 11 bases. The V gene end was trimmed by 5 bases and the J gene end by 3 bases; junction bases not matched to a gene: 3. CDR3 length equals 15 residues. The germline V gene has CDR1 LGHDT and CDR2 YNNKEL (reference sequence).

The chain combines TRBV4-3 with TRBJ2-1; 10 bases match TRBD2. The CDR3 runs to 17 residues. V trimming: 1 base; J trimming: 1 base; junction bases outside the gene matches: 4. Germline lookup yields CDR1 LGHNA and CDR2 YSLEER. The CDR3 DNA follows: TGCGCCAGCAGCCAAGGCTTGGGACTAGCGTCCTACAATGAGCAGTTCTTC. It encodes CASSQGLGLASYNEQFF.

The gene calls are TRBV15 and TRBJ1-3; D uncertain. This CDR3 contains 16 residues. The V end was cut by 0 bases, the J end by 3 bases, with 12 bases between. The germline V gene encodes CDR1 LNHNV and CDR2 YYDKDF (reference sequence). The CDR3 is CATSRDLQTIGNTIYF. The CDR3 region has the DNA TGTGCCACCAGCAGAGATCTACAGACCATTGGAAACACCATATATTTT. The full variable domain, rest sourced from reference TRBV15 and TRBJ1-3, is DAMVIQNPRYQVTQFGKPVTLSCSQTLNHNVMYWYQQKSSQAPKLLFHYYDKDFNNEADTPDNFQSRRPNTSFCFLDIRSPGLGDTAMYLCATSRDLQTIGNTIYFGEGSWLTVV.